These 21 T cell receptor beta chains were all obtained from the same sample, sequenced in a study of CD8+ T cells in alopecia areata. RNA extraction was followed by reverse transcription into cDNA, which acted as the sequencing template. Some clones are missing from TCRdb's copy, which holds only in-frame ones; the method was immunoSEQ multiplex PCR. The table includes 200,000 or so clones, 50% to 60% detected once. Sequencing was performed on CD4+ T cells sorted from blood, taken at week 0. Receptor source: a human donor with alopecia areata.

V usage is TRBV6-5 and J usage is TRBJ1-5; D is possibly TRBD1 (6 bases). Between the trimmed V and J ends, which lost 6 bases and 0 bases, there was a span of 12 bases. The germline V gene has CDR1 MNHEY and CDR2 SVGAGI. The CDR3 runs 15 residues. CDR3 loop: CASSKNRDSNQPQHF. The CDR3 nucleotides read TGTGCCAGCAGCAAGAACAGGGATAGCAATCAGCCCCAGCATTTT.

This chain connects TRBV4-1 to TRBJ2-1; D not certain. The germline CDR1 and CDR2 sequences are MGHRA and YSYEKL. Deletions cut 2 bases from V and 7 bases from J, with 9 bases between. The CDR3 is made up of 13 amino acids. For the CDR3, the DNA is TGCGCCAGCAGCCAACTTCTGGGTAATGAGCAGTTCTTC. This sequence encodes CASSQLLGNEQFF.

The gene calls are TRBV29-1 and TRBJ1-5; 7 nucleotides align to TRBD1. This CDR3 spans 13 amino acids. Germline V gene lookup returns CDR1 SQVTM and CDR2 ANQGSEA. The V and J ends lost 5 bases and 4 bases, in that order; junction bases with no gene match: 5. The CDR3 bases are TGCAGCGTTCAGGGACAGCAAAATCAGCCCCAGCATTTT. Translated, it gives CSVQGQQNQPQHF. Using reference TRBV29-1 and TRBJ1-5 for the parts outside the CDR3, the full variable domain is SAVISQKPSRDICQRGTSLTIQCQVDSQVTMMFWYRQQPGQSLTLIATANQGSEATYESGFVIDKFPISRPNLTFSTLTVSNMSPEDSSIYLCSVQGQQNQPQHFGDGTRLSIL.

The chain has TRBV6-5 and TRBJ2-6, with unresolved D. This CDR3 is built from 16 residues. CDR1 is MNHEY and CDR2 is SVGAGI in the germline V gene. V was pared by 0 bases and J by 0 bases, with 6 bases between. In DNA form, the CDR3 reads TGTGCCAGCAGTTACTCGGGCAGCTCTGGGGCCAACGTCCTGACTTTC. Protein product: CASSYSGSSGANVLTF.

This chain connects TRBV9 to TRBJ1-2; D is unresolved. CDR3 length equals 15 residues. V was cut by 0 bases and J by 5 bases, with 14 bases left in between. The germline V gene has CDR1 SGDLS and CDR2 YYNGEE. CDR3 protein: CASSVATGSSYGYTF. DNA for the CDR3: TGTGCCAGCAGCGTAGCTACGGGATCCTCATATGGCTACACCTTC.

The CDR3 sequence is CASSRIGRTQYF. CDR3 coding DNA: TGTGCCAGCAGCCGAATAGGTCGGACCCAGTACTTC. This chain connects TRBV7-2 to TRBJ2-5; D is uncertain. With 5 bases removed from V and 7 bases from J, the gap between germline ends came to 11 bases. Germline CDR1 and CDR2: SGHTA and FQGNSA. The CDR3 totals 12 residues.

This clone was counted a single time. This chain uses TRBV2 with TRBJ2-5; D may be TRBD2 (6 bases). The germline CDR1 and CDR2 sequences are SNHLY and FYNNEI. This CDR3 spans 11 amino acids. Trimming removed 8 bases at V and 5 bases at J, with 9 bases between. Here the CDR3 DNA reads TGTGCCAGCGGGGGGTGGGAGACCCAGTACTTC. This encodes CASGGWETQYF.

The chain recombines TRBV5-4 with TRBJ2-7; TRBD2 matches at 9 bases. Germline assignment: CDR1 SGHNT and CDR2 YYREEE (reference sequence). The CDR3 has 16 residues. J was trimmed by 6 bases and V by 1 base; bases with no gene match: 11. CDR3 coding DNA: TGTGCCAGCAGCTTGTTCGGCGGGAGGGCCCAGCGCGAGCAGTACTTC. It translates to CASSLFGGRAQREQYF.

The chain employs TRBV27 and TRBJ2-3, with 7 bases matching TRBD2. The CDR3 sequence is 16 residues long. Trimming cost V 4 bases and J 7 bases; bases outside gene matches: 14. Germline CDR1 reads MNHEY; CDR2 reads SMNVEV (reference sequence). Here the CDR3 reads CASSSLGISGGNTQYF. In DNA form, the CDR3 reads TGTGCCAGCAGTTCTCTAGGGATATCGGGAGGTAATACGCAGTATTTT.

CDR3 in DNA: TGTGCCAGCAGTTTGGCAGGGAGGAGGTCCCTAACCAAAAACATTCAGTACTTC. It encodes CASSLAGRRSLTKNIQYF. The genes are TRBV28 and TRBJ2-4; tentative D call: TRBD2 (6 bases). CDR1 MDHEN and CDR2 SYDVKM come from the germline V gene. With 3 bases removed from V and 2 bases from J, the gap between germline ends came to 20 bases. The CDR3 contains 18 residues. The full variable domain, completed using reference TRBV28 and TRBJ2-4, is DVKVTQSSRYLVKRTGEKVFLECVQDMDHENMFWYRQDPGLGLRLIYFSYDVKMKEKGDIPEGYSVSREKKERFSLILESASTNQTSMYLCASSLAGRRSLTKNIQYFGAGTRLSVL.

This chain connects TRBV7-9 to TRBJ2-1, with no clear D. V was clipped by 5 bases and J by 0 bases, with 11 bases between them. The CDR3 runs to 15 residues. CDR1 SEHNR and CDR2 FQNEAQ come from the germline V gene (reference sequence). CDR3 protein: CASSPRKGSYNEQFF. The CDR3 DNA reads TGTGCCAGCAGCCCCCGGAAGGGCTCCTACAATGAGCAGTTCTTC.

This clone was counted a few times. The rearrangement links TRBV6-6 to TRBJ2-7, with TRBD1 identical over 10 bases. CDR1 is MNHNY, CDR2 SVGAGI, per germline (reference sequence). Unmatched junction bases numbered 5, after V lost 6 bases and J lost 3 bases. The CDR3 spans 14 residues. CDR3 sequence reads: CASRFRDRGYEQYF. CDR3 in DNA: TGTGCCAGCAGGTTCCGGGACAGGGGCTACGAGCAGTACTTC.

Remarks on this clone: Other nucleotide sequences in the sample specify the same CDR3. CDR3 in amino acids: CSVRGIGTDTQYF. The CDR3 nucleotides read TGCAGCGTTCGCGGGATAGGCACAGATACGCAGTATTTT. The chain couples TRBV29-1 to TRBJ2-3, with TRBD2 as a possible D gene (6 bases). Trimming pared 5 bases from V and 1 base from J, leaving 10 bases between. This CDR3 is built from 13 residues. Germline values: CDR1 SQVTM, CDR2 ANQGSEA.

The chain joins TRBV7-8 to TRBJ2-1, with 9 bases identical to TRBD2. V gave up 5 bases and J gave up 8 bases; unmatched junction bases: 13. Germline V gene lookup returns CDR1 SGHVS and CDR2 FQNEAQ. The CDR3 contains 16 residues. The chain's CDR3 is CASSPRQREVSHEQFF. The CDR3 DNA is TGTGCCAGCAGCCCTCGCCAGCGGGAGGTTTCACATGAGCAGTTCTTC. Complete variable domain (other parts from reference TRBV7-8 and TRBJ2-1): GAGVSQSPRYKVAKRGQDVALRCDPISGHVSLFWYQQALGQGPEFLTYFQNEAQLDKSGLPSDRFFAERPEGSVSTLKIQRTQQEDSAVYLCASSPRQREVSHEQFFGPGTRLTVL.

This clone was seen only a few times. The V call is TRBV19, the J call TRBJ1-1, with D unresolved. V was clipped by 10 bases and J by 0 bases, with 12 bases between them. The germline V gene encodes CDR1 LNHDA and CDR2 SQIVND (reference sequence). The CDR3 has 13 amino acids. The CDR3 region is CATSASMNTEAFF. CDR3 DNA: TGTGCCACCTCTGCGAGCATGAACACTGAAGCTTTCTTT. The whole variable domain, remainder taken from reference TRBV19 and TRBJ1-1, is DGGITQSPKYLFRKEGQNVTLSCEQNLNHDAMYWYRQDPGQGLRLIYYSQIVNDFQKGDIAEGYSVSREKKESFPLTVTSAQKNPTAFYLCATSASMNTEAFFGQGTRLTVV.

This chain connects TRBV7-9 to TRBJ2-3, with a possible D match to TRBD1 (6 bases). The V gene lost 5 bases and the J gene lost 4 bases, with 13 bases spanning the gap. Per germline, CDR1 SEHNR and CDR2 FQNEAQ (reference sequence). The CDR3 extends over 14 amino acids. CDR3 loop: CASSPGRGADTQYF. The CDR3 nucleotides are TGTGCCAGCAGCCCCGGCAGGGGTGCAGATACGCAGTATTTT.

The table lists this clone with a few counts. The V and J genes are TRBV5-1 and TRBJ1-5; D unclear. This CDR3 comprises 14 residues. With 4 bases removed from V and 0 bases from J, the gap between germline ends came to 8 bases. CDR1 is SGHRS, CDR2 YFSETQ, per germline. The CDR3, as DNA: TGCGCCAGCAGCCAAACACCTAGCAATCAGCCCCAGCATTTT. Its translation is CASSQTPSNQPQHF. The full variable domain, completed using reference TRBV5-1 and TRBJ1-5, is KAGVTQTPRYLIKTRGQQVTLSCSPISGHRSVSWYQQTPGQGLQFLFEYFSETQRNKGNFPGRFSGRQFSNSRSEMNVSTLELGDSALYLCASSQTPSNQPQHFGDGTRLSIL.

This sequence joins TRBV30 and TRBJ1-2, with D uncertain. Trimming pared 7 bases from V and 5 bases from J, leaving 11 bases between. The CDR3 runs to 11 residues. The germline V gene encodes CDR1 GTSNPN and CDR2 SVGIG (reference sequence). The DNA for the CDR3 is TGTGCCTTCTCACACCCGTATGGCTACACCTTC. This codes for CAFSHPYGYTF.

The rearrangement links TRBV6-1 to TRBJ1-2; no reliable D call. Trimming left V 8 bases short and J 8 bases short, with 15 bases between. Germline assignment: CDR1 MNHNS and CDR2 SASEGT. This CDR3 region has 12 residues. The CDR3 here is CASLLAGEGYTF. The CDR3 nucleotides read TGTGCCAGCCTTCTTGCAGGAGAAGGCTACACCTTC.

The rearrangement links TRBV7-2 to TRBJ1-3; tentative D call: TRBD1 (6 bases). CDR1 is SGHTA, CDR2 FQGNSA, per germline. The germline V and J ends were trimmed by 5 bases and 0 bases, with 11 bases remaining between them. This CDR3 contains 15 residues. The CDR3 bases are TGTGCCAGCAGCCCGACAGGAATCTCTGGAAACACCATATATTTT. As protein: CASSPTGISGNTIYF.

V usage is TRBV19 and J usage is TRBJ2-6; no reliable D call. This CDR3 has 16 amino acids. The V end lost 7 bases, the J end lost 0 bases, and 13 bases lay between the germline ends. CDR1 LNHDA and CDR2 SQIVND come from the germline V gene (reference sequence). The CDR3 here is CASIDQSISGANVLTF. As DNA, the CDR3 is TGTGCCAGTATCGATCAGTCTATCTCTGGGGCCAACGTCCTGACTTTC.